The T cell receptor (beta chain) described here comes from a study of blood T cell repertoires in COVID-19. Study-wide background: Collection of acute and convalescent COVID-19 samples took place in the United States, Italy and Spain.

Per the original data handling: Cell counts per sample came from amplifying reference gene primers. Assay used: immunoSEQ multiplex PCR; TCRdb lists only in-frame clones, some missing. The DNA was the basis for D and trimming; V, J and clone size are from that table. The top ten hold roughly 2% of the sample, which has fewer than 200,000 clones, more than 70% seen once. The CDR3 extends over 18 amino acids. Trimming removed 5 bases from V and 7 bases from J, with 27 bases in between. Germline CDR1 is MRHNA and CDR2 is SNTAGT. This clone was seen once. Sequencing used peripheral blood. The rearrangement uses TRBV6-4 and TRBJ1-5, with D possibly being TRBD1 (6 bases). This sequence was found in a man between 45 and 60 years old who had recovered from COVID-19. Here the CDR3 DNA reads TGTGCCAGCAGTTTTCCGTGCGCTTTGACAGGTCCGGAGCAGCCCCAGCATTTT. Translated: CASSFPCALTGPEQPQHF.